This TCR beta chain was profiled in a study of blood T cell repertoires in COVID-19. Clones were sequenced by immunoSEQ multiplex PCR, and TCRdb holds only the in-frame ones, with some missing. The table includes about 350,000 clones, 87% detected once. V lost 6 bases to trimming and J lost 3 bases, with 15 bases between them. Germline CDR1 is SNHLY and CDR2 is FYNNEI. The CDR3 has 15 amino acids. The sequenced material came from PBMCs or T cells enriched from blood (not recorded which). The chain joins TRBV2 to TRBJ2-4; D might be TRBD2 (5 bases). This receptor was taken from a woman younger than 45 who had recovered from COVID-19. This chain's CDR3 is CASRPRERDKNIQYF. The CDR3 DNA sequence: TGTGCCAGCAGGCCCCGGGAACGTGACAAAAACATTCAGTACTTC.